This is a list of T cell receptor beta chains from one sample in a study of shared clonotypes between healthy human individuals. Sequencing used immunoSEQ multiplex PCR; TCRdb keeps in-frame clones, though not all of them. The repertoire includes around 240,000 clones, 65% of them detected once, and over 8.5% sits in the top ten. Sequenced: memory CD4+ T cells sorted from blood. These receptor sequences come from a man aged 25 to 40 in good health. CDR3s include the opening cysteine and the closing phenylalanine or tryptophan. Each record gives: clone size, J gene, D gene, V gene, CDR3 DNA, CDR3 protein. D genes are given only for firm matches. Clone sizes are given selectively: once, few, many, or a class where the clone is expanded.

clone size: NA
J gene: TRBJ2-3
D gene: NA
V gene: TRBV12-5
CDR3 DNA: TGTGCAAGACGAGGAGCGCCTGGGGGCGCAGTATTT
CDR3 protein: CARRGAPGGAVF

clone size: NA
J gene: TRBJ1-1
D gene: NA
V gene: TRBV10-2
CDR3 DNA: TGCGCCAGCAGTGGTCGCACGGCGAACACTGAAGCTTTCTTT
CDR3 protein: CASSGRTANTEAFF

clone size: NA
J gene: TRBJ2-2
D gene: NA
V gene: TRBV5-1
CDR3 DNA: TGCGCCAGCAGCTTGGGTCCGACGGCCACCGGGGAGCTGTTTTTT
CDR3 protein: CASSLGPTATGELFF

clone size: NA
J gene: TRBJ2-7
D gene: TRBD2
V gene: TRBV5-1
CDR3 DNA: TGCGCCAGCAGCTTTGGAGAAGAGCGGGGTTCCTACGAGCAGTACTTC
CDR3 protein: CASSFGEERGSYEQYF

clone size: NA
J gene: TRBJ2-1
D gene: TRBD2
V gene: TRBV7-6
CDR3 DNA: TGTGCCAGCAGCTTAGTGGCTAGCGGGAGCTCCTACAATGAGCAGTTCTTC
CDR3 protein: CASSLVASGSSYNEQFF

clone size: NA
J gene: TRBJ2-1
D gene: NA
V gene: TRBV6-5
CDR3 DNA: TGTGCCAGCAGCGCTAGGTCTGAGCAGTTCTTC
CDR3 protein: CASSARSEQFF

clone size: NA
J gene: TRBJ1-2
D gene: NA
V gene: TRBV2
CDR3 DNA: TGTGCCAGCAGACGCGGACTTCTCGCCTCTGGCTACATCTTC
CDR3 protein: CASRRGLLASGYIF

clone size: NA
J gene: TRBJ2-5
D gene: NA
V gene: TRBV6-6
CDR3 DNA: TGTGCCAGCAGTTACTTGGGAGACGGGACCCAGTACTTC
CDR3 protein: CASSYLGDGTQYF

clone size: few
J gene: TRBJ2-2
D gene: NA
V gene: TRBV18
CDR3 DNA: TGTGCCAGCTCACCAATACAGGGGAACACCGGGGAGCTGTTTTTT
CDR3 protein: CASSPIQGNTGELFF

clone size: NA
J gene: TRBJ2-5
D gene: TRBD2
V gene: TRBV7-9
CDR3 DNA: TGTGCCAGCAGCTTAGATCTAGCGGGAGGGCCGGGTGAGACCCAGTACTTC
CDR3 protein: CASSLDLAGGPGETQYF

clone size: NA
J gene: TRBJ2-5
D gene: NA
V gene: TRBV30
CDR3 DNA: TGTGCCTGGAGTGCCTCCGAGACCCAGTACTTC
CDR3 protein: CAWSASETQYF

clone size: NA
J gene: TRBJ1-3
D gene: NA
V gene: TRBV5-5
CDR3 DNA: TGTGCCAGCAGCTTGGCTATCGGACAGATCTCTGGAAACACCATATATTTT
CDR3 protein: CASSLAIGQISGNTIYF

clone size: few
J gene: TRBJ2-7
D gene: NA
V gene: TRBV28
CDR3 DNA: TGTGCCAGCAGTTTACCGACAGGGAGGTACGAGCAGTACTTC
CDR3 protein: CASSLPTGRYEQYF

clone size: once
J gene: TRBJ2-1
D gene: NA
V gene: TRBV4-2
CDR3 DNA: TGTGCCAGCAGCCAGAAGGGATACAATGAGCAGTTCTTC
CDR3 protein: CASSQKGYNEQFF

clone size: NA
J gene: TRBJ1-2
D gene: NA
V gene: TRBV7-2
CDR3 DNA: TGTGCCAGCAGCTCGCCCGGGGGCCGGGGCTACACCTTC
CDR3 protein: CASSSPGGRGYTF

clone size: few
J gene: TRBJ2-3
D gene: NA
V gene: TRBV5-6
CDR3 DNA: TGTGCCAGCAGCTTGAGGGAGCATACGCAGTATTTT
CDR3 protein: CASSLREHTQYF

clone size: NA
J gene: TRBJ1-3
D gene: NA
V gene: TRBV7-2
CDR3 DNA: TGTGCCAGCAGCTTAGTCTCGGGGAACACCATATATTTT
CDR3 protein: CASSLVSGNTIYF

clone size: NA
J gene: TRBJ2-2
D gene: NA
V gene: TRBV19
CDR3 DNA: TGTGCCAGTAGCTCTGGGGCGAACACCGGGGAGCTGTTTTTT
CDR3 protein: CASSSGANTGELFF

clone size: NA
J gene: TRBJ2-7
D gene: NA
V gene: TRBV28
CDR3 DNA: TGTGCCAGCAGTTTAGCCGGGGCCCCTCAGGACGAGCAGTACTTC
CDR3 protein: CASSLAGAPQDEQYF

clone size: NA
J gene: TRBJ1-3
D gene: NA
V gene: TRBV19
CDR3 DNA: TGTGCCAGTAGTCCCCCCGGGACAAGATCACTCTCTGGAAACACCATATATTTT
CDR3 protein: CASSPPGTRSLSGNTIYF

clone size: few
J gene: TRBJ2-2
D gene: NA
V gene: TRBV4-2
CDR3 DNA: TGTGCCAGCAGCCAAGACCGGACAGAATCCGGGGAGCTGTTTTTT
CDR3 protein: CASSQDRTESGELFF

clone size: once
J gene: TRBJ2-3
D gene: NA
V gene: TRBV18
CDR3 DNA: TGTGCCAGCTCACCACTCGGAGATACGCAGTATTTT
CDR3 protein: CASSPLGDTQYF